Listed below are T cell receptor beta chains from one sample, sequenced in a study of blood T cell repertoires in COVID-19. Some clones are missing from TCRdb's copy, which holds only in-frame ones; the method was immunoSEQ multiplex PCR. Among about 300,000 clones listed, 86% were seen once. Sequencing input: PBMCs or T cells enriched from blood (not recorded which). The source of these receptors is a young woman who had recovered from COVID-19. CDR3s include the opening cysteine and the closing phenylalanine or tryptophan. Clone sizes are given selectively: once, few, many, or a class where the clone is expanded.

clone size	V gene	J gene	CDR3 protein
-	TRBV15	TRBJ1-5	CATSRDLGSQPQHF
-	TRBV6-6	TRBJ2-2	CASSSPRDTGELFF
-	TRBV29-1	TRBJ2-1	CSVEGGTNDEQFF
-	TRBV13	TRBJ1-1	CASSLEGLPRPNTEAFF
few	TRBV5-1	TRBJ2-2	CASSFDTGIF
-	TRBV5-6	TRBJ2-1	CASSLVTSGLINEQFF
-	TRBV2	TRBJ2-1	CASFPRTGGSSYNEQFF
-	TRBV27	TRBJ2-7	CASSSTQGWLNEQYF
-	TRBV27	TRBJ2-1	CASSLTVAGTYNEQFF
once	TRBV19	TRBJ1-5	CASSMSSNQPQHF
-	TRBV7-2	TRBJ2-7	CASSLGGAGGRAYEQYF
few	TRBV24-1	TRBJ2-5	CATSDLQKETQYF
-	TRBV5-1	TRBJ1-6	CASTPLGTGYSPLHF
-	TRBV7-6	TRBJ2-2	CASSLNSGVFNTGELFF